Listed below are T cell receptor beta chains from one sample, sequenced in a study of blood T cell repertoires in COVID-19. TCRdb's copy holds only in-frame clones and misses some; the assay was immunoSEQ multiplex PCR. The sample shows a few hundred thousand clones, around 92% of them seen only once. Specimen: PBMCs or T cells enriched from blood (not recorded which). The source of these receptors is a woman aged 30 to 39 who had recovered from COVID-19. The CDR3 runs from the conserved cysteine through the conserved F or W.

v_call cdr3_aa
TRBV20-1 CSASGGDAYNSPLHF
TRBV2 CASRGDSSLEQYF
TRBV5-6 CASTFFWGGNSYEQYF
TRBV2 CASSVLSTTNEKLFF
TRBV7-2 CASSYDRVGSTEAFF
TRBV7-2 CASSSGTGYMNTEAFF
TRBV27 CASSLSLAGNNEQFF
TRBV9 CASSVAQGGHYGYTF
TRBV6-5 CASKKAGVGTEAFF
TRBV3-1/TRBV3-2 CASSHLGQGAHEQFF
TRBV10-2 CASSDGRGDYGYTF
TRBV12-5 CASGSGRGGSSNQPQHF
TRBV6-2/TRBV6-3 CASSISASEAFF
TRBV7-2 CASSLVATGWHNSPLHF
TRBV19 CASSIVVAGGYEQFF
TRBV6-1 CASSDGEGSDTQYF
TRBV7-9 CASSLSSGREESFF
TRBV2 CASSLLGVETQYF
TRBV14 CASSWTGGTGETQYF
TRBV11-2 CASSFHGTSGGWEQYF